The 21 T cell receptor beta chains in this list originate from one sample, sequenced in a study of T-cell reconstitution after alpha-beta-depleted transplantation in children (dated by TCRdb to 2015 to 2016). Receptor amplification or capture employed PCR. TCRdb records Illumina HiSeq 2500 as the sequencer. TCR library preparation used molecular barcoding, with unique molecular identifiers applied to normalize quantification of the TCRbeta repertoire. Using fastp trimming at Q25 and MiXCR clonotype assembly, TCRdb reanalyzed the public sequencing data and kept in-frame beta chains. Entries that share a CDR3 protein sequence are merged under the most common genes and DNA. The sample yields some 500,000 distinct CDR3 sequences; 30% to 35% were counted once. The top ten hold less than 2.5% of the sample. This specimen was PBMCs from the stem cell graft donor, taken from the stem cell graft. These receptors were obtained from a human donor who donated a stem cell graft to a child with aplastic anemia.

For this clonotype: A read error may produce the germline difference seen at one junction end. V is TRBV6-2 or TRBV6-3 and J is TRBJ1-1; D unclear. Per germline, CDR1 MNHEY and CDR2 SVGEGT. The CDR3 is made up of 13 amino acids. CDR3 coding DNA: TGTGCCAGCAGTTACTCCCGGAACTCTGAAGCTTTCTTT. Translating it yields CASSYSRNSEAFF.

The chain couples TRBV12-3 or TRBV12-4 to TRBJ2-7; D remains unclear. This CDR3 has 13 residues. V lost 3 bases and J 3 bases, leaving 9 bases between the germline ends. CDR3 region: CASSLFPHYEQYF. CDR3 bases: TGTGCCAGCAGTTTGTTCCCCCACTACGAGCAGTACTTC.

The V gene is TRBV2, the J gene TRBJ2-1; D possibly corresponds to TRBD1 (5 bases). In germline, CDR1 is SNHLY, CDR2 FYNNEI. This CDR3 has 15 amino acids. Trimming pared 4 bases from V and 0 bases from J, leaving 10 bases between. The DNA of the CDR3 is TGTGCCAGCAGTGGACAGCCGACCTCCTACAATGAGCAGTTCTTC. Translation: CASSGQPTSYNEQFF.

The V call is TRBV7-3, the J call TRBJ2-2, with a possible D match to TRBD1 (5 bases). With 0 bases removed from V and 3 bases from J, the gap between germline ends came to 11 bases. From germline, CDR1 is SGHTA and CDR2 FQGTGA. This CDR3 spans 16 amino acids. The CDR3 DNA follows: TGTGCCAGCAGCTTAACGCCAGGGATCGACACCGGGGAGCTGTTTTTT. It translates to CASSLTPGIDTGELFF.

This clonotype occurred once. CDR3 residues: CASSAEQGSTDTQYF. DNA of the CDR3: TGTGCCAGCAGCGCGGAGCAGGGTAGCACAGATACGCAGTATTTT. The V gene is TRBV2, the J gene TRBJ2-3, with D perhaps TRBD1 (5 bases). Germline CDR1 and CDR2: SNHLY and FYNNEI. The CDR3 is made up of 15 amino acids. Trimming took off 6 bases at V and 0 bases at J, with 13 bases between the two ends.

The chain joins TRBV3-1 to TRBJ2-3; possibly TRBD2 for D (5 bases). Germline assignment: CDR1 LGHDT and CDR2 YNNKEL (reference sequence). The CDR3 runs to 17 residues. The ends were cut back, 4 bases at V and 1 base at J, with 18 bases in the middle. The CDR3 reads CASSPSLARGGTDTQYF. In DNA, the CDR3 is TGTGCCAGCAGCCCTTCCCTAGCACGTGGCGGCACAGATACGCAGTATTTT.

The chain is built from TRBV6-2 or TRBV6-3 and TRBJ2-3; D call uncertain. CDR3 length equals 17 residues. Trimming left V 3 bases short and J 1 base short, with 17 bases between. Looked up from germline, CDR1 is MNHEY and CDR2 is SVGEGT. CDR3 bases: TGTGCCAGCAGTTATCATCCCGGACGAGACCGCACAGATACGCAGTATTTT. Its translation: CASSYHPGRDRTDTQYF.

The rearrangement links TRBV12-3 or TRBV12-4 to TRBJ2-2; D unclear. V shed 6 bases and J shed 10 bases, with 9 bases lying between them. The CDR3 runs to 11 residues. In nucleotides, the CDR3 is TGTGCCAGCAGCCTTTTTGAGGAGCTGTTTTTT. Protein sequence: CASSLFEELFF.

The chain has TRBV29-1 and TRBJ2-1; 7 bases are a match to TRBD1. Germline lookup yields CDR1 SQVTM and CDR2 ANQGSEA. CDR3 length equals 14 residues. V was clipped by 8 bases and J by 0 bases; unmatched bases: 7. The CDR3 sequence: CSTDRQDSYNEQFF. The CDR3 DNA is TGCAGCACGGACAGGCAGGACTCCTACAATGAGCAGTTCTTC.

As DNA, the CDR3 is TGTGCCAGCAGGGCGCCCCGGACTAGCGGGACCTCCGCTTACAATGAGCAGTTCTTC. Amino acids: CASRAPRTSGTSAYNEQFF. The genes are TRBV27 and TRBJ2-1; 12 bases map to TRBD2. From germline, CDR1 is MNHEY and CDR2 SMNVEV (reference sequence). V dropped 6 bases and J dropped 4; count of bases not matched to a gene: 16. The CDR3 length is 19 residues.

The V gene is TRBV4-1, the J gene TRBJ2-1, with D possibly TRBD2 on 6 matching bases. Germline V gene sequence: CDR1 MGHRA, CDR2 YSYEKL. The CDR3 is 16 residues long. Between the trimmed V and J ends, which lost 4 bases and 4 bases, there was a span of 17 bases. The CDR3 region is CASSPGPSGAYNEQFF. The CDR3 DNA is TGCGCCAGCAGCCCCGGACCCTCGGGAGCTTACAATGAGCAGTTCTTC.

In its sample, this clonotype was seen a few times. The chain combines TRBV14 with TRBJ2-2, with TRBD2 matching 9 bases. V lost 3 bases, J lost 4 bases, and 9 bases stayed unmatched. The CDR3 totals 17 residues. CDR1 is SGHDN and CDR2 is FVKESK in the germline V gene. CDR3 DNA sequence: TGTGCCAGCAGCCAGCCCCCGGGACTAGCATTCACCGGGGAGCTGTTTTTT. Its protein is CASSQPPGLAFTGELFF.

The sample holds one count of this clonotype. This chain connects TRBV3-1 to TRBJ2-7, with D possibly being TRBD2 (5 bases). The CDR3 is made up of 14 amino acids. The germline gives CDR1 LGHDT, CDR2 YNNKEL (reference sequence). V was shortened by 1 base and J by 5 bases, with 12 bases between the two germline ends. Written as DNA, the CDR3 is TGTGCCAGCAGCCAAGGGCCCCGGGGTGACGAGCAGTACTTC. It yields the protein CASSQGPRGDEQYF.

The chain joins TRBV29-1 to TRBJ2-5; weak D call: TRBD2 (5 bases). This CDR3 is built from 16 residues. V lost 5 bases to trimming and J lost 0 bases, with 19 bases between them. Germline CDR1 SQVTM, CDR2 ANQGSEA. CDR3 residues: CSVQVPAVLYQETQYF. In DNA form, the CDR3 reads TGCAGCGTTCAGGTCCCAGCGGTCCTCTACCAAGAGACCCAGTACTTC.

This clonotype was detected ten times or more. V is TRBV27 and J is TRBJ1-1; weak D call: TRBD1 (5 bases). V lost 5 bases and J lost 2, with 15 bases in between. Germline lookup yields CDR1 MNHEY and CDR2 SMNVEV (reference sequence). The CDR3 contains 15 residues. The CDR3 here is CASSTSGAGNTEAFF. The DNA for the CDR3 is TGTGCCAGCAGTACCTCCGGGGCAGGCAACACTGAAGCTTTCTTT.

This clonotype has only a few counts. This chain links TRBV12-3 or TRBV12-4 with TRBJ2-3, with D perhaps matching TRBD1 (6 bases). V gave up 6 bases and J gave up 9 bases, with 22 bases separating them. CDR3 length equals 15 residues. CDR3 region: CASSPIVGLQGTQYF. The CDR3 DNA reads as TGTGCCAGCAGCCCTATCGTGGGGCTACAGGGCACGCAGTATTTT.

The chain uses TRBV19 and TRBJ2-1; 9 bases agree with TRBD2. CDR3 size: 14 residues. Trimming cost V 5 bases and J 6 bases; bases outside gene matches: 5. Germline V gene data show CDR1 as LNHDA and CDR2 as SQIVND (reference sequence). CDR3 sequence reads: CASSLAGNANEQFF. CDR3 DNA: TGTGCCAGTAGTCTAGCGGGAAACGCCAATGAGCAGTTCTTC. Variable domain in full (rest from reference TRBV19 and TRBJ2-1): DGGITQSPKYLFRKEGQNVTLSCEQNLNHDAMYWYRQDPGQGLRLIYYSQIVNDFQKGDIAEGYSVSREKKESFPLTVTSAQKNPTAFYLCASSLAGNANEQFFGPGTRLTVL.

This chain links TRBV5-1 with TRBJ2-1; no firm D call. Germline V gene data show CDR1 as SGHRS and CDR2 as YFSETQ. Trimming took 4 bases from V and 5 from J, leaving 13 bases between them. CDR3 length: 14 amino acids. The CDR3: CASSLDNSDNEQFF. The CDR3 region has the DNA TGCGCCAGCAGCCTCGACAATTCGGACAATGAGCAGTTCTTC.

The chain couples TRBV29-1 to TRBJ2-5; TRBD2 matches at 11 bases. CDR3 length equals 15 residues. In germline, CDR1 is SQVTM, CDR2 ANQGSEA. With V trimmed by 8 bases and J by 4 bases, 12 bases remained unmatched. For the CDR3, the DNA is TGCAGCACCAGACTAGCGGGGAGAGGGGGAGAGACCCAGTACTTC. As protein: CSTRLAGRGGETQYF.

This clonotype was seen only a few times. The CDR3 bases are TGTGCCAGCATGAGGGCTAGCGGGACCTACGAGCAGTACGTC. This gives the protein CASMRASGTYEQYV. The V call is TRBV6-2 or TRBV6-3, the J call TRBJ2-7, with TRBD2 matching 9 bases. V was clipped by 7 bases and J by 2 bases; unmatched bases: 6. The germline CDR1 and CDR2 sequences are MNHEY and SVGEGT. The CDR3 runs to 14 residues.

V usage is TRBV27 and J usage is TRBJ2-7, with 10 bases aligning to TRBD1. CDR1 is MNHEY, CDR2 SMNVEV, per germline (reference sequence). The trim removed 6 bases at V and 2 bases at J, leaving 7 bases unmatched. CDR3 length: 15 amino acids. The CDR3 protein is CASRDRGQITYEQYF. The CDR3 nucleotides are TGTGCCAGCAGAGACAGGGGGCAAATCACCTACGAGCAGTACTTC.